Listed here are 24 T cell receptor beta chains from one sample, sequenced in a study of cytomegalovirus exposure and HLA in healthy donors. PCR used 60 Vbeta primers and 13 Jbeta primers. The assay was immunoSEQ multiplex PCR, and TCRdb's table has in-frame clones only and misses some. Of about 160,000 clones listed, around 88% are singletons. The sequenced material came from PBMCs. The receptors derive from a woman in her twenties or thirties in good health and CMV-seronegative.

The chain is built from TRBV9 and TRBJ2-1; the D is unclear. The CDR3 spans 12 residues. V was pared by 0 bases and J by 15 bases, with 13 bases between. Germline-derived CDR1 and CDR2 are SGDLS and YYNGEE. The CDR3 is CASSVATGQRFF. DNA for the CDR3: TGTGCCAGCAGCGTAGCGACGGGTCAGCGGTTCTTC.

V and J are TRBV30 and TRBJ1-1; D not resolved. Trimming cost V 5 bases and J 1 base, with 8 bases left between them. Germline V gene data show CDR1 as GTSNPN and CDR2 as SVGIG (reference sequence). This CDR3 has 12 amino acids. CDR3 sequence reads: CAWDPGNTEAFF. The CDR3 bases are TGTGCCTGGGACCCGGGGAACACTGAAGCTTTCTTT.

The chain is built from TRBV19 and TRBJ1-1; 9 nucleotides match TRBD1. The CDR3 is made up of 12 amino acids. V lost 10 bases and J lost 3; bases outside the gene matches: 3. Germline loops: CDR1 LNHDA, CDR2 SQIVND (reference sequence). The CDR3 region is CATRDRDTEAFF. In DNA, the CDR3 is TGTGCCACCCGGGACAGGGACACTGAAGCTTTCTTT.

The chain couples TRBV5-1 to TRBJ1-4; D not resolved. Trimming pared 5 bases from V and 5 bases from J, leaving 7 bases between. This CDR3 is 12 amino acids long. Germline CDR1 SGHRS, CDR2 YFSETQ. CDR3 in amino acids: CASRAVNEKLFF. The CDR3 region has the DNA TGCGCCAGCAGGGCAGTCAATGAAAAACTGTTTTTT.

V usage is TRBV6-5 and J usage is TRBJ1-6; D perhaps matches TRBD1 (5 bases). The CDR3 spans 14 residues. Between the trimmed V and J ends, which lost 6 bases and 9 bases, there was a span of 15 bases. CDR1 is MNHEY, CDR2 SVGAGI, per germline. CDR3 sequence (DNA): TGTGCCAGCAGCCCCCTTGGTCAGGGTTCACCCCTCCACTTT. This sequence encodes CASSPLGQGSPLHF.

The chain joins TRBV28 to TRBJ2-5; 14 bases line up with TRBD2. The length of the CDR3 is 14 residues. The germline CDR1 and CDR2 sequences are MDHEN and SYDVKM. Trimming at V came to 10 bases and at J to 4 bases, leaving 5 bases not matched to a gene. The CDR3 spells CATRGLAGAETQYF. The DNA of the CDR3 is TGTGCCACACGGGGACTAGCGGGAGCAGAGACCCAGTACTTC.

This chain links TRBV27 with TRBJ2-1; D is undetermined. The germline V gene encodes CDR1 MNHEY and CDR2 SMNVEV (reference sequence). This CDR3 has 12 amino acids. V lost 5 bases to trimming and J lost 6 bases, with 8 bases between them. The CDR3 protein is CASSPPGNEQFF. The CDR3 DNA sequence: TGTGCCAGCAGTCCGCCGGGCAATGAGCAGTTCTTC.

This clone was detected once. This chain connects TRBV5-6 to TRBJ1-2; 10 bases line up with TRBD1. The J segment lost 8 bases and the V segment lost 4 bases, leaving 8 bases of the junction unmatched. CDR3 size: 14 residues. Germline V gene sequence: CDR1 SGHDT, CDR2 YYEEEE. The CDR3 loop is CASSGGQGNPGYTF. For the CDR3, the DNA is TGTGCCAGCAGCGGGGGACAGGGGAACCCGGGCTACACCTTC.

The V gene is TRBV18, the J gene TRBJ1-4; TRBD1 matches 9 bases. The CDR3 loop spans 13 amino acids. V lost 3 bases, J lost 8 bases, and 1 base stayed unmatched. In germline, CDR1 is KGHSH, CDR2 LQKENI. CDR3 region: CASSPGQGEKLFF. DNA for the CDR3: TGTGCCAGCTCACCGGGACAGGGCGAAAAACTGTTTTTT.

This clone was seen ten or more times. The CDR3 here is CASSKGQGVTDTQYF. The CDR3 region has the DNA TGTGCCAGCAGCAAGGGACAGGGAGTCACAGATACGCAGTATTTT. The chain uses TRBV28 and TRBJ2-3; 9 bases align to TRBD1. This CDR3 region has 15 residues. Looked up from germline, CDR1 is MDHEN and CDR2 is SYDVKM. V was pared by 6 bases and J by 2 bases, with 6 bases of the junction left unmatched.

The chain recombines TRBV18 with TRBJ2-1, with TRBD1 as a possible D gene (7 bases). CDR1 is KGHSH and CDR2 is LQKENI in the germline V gene. The CDR3 is 15 residues long. Trimming removed 6 bases from V and 0 bases from J, with 12 bases in between. CDR3 nucleotides: TGTGCCAGCTCTCCCCAGGGGGGCTCCTACAATGAGCAGTTCTTC. As protein: CASSPQGGSYNEQFF.

This clone was seen a handful of times. This chain joins TRBV7-9 and TRBJ1-1, with D unresolved. With 5 bases removed from V and 8 bases from J, the gap between germline ends came to 15 bases. Germline CDR1 reads SEHNR; CDR2 reads FQNEAQ (reference sequence). CDR3 size: 13 residues. In DNA, the CDR3 is TGTGCCAGCAGCGGCCCGACCCGGGGAGAAGCTTTCTTT. Residues: CASSGPTRGEAFF.

The chain employs TRBV7-7 and TRBJ2-7, with TRBD2 matching over 11 bases. This CDR3 has 15 residues. Germline lookup yields CDR1 SSHAT and CDR2 FNYEAQ (reference sequence). V shed 5 bases and J 1 base; nucleotides not matched to a gene: 4. CDR3 sequence (DNA): TGTGCCAGCAGCGCCGGGACTAGCGGATCCTACGAGCAGTACTTC. Translating it yields CASSAGTSGSYEQYF.

This rearrangement joins TRBV13 to TRBJ1-2; a possible D gene is TRBD1 (5 bases). The CDR3 length is 16 residues. CDR1 and CDR2 from the germline V gene are PRHDT and FYEKMQ (reference sequence). The V and J ends lost 5 bases and 0 bases respectively, with 16 bases between them. The CDR3 reads CASSSAPGFSNYGYTF. DNA for the CDR3: TGTGCCAGCAGCAGCGCCCCAGGGTTCTCTAACTATGGCTACACCTTC.

The chain uses TRBV18 and TRBJ2-5, with 9 bases that match TRBD1. The junction had 0 bases not matched to a gene; V was cut back by 3 bases and J by 1 base. The CDR3 runs to 14 residues. The germline CDR1 and CDR2 sequences are KGHSH and LQKENI. The CDR3 spells CASSPTGGQETQYF. The CDR3 DNA reads TGTGCCAGCTCACCGACAGGGGGCCAAGAGACCCAGTACTTC.

This clone has a single count. The chain couples TRBV5-1 to TRBJ1-3; 10 positions match TRBD1. Germline trimming cut 4 bases from V and 1 base from J; bases unmatched to any gene: 5. The CDR3 totals 16 residues. Looked up from germline, CDR1 is SGHRS and CDR2 is YFSETQ. CDR3 sequence (DNA): TGCGCCAGCAGCAGGGGGGACAGGGGATCTGGAAACACCATATATTTT. Residues: CASSRGDRGSGNTIYF.

This chain links TRBV5-6 with TRBJ2-2, with TRBD2 matching 8 bases. Germline trimming cut 4 bases from V and 4 bases from J; bases unmatched to any gene: 15. Germline V gives CDR1 SGHDT, CDR2 YYEEEE. There are 18 residues in the CDR3. CDR3 nucleotides: TGTGCCAGCAGCGCGCCGCGCAGCGGGAGTTGGACCACCGGGGAGCTGTTTTTT. This gives the protein CASSAPRSGSWTTGELFF.

The chain is built from TRBV9 and TRBJ2-6, with 8 bases identical to TRBD1. The germline V gene has CDR1 SGDLS and CDR2 YYNGEE. Trimming took 3 bases from V and 4 from J; bases not matched to a gene: 6. The CDR3 runs 16 residues. CDR3 sequence: CASSAQDRAGANVLTF. The CDR3 DNA sequence: TGTGCCAGCAGCGCCCAGGACAGGGCCGGGGCCAACGTCCTGACTTTC.

The chain is built from TRBV5-4 and TRBJ1-1; TRBD1 matches 7 bases. The CDR3 has 14 residues. Per the germline V gene, CDR1 is SGHNT and CDR2 is YYREEE (reference sequence). Losses at the gene ends were 4 bases for V and 1 base for J; bases not matched to a gene: 4. CDR3 DNA sequence: TGTGCCAGCAGCGGGGGGACAGCGAACACTGAAGCTTTCTTT. It yields the protein CASSGGTANTEAFF.

The CDR3 DNA reads as TGTGCCAGCAGCTTAGGTACAGGGGTCACCGGGGAGCTGTTTTTT. This encodes CASSLGTGVTGELFF. The chain has TRBV7-3 and TRBJ2-2; 7 positions match TRBD1. The V and J ends lost 2 bases and 4 bases, in that order; junction bases with no gene match: 4. This CDR3 is 15 amino acids long. CDR1 is SGHTA, CDR2 FQGTGA, per germline.

A single count supports this clone. CDR3 residues: CASSSHSEGVNEQFF. The CDR3 DNA reads as TGTGCCAGCAGTTCTCACAGTGAGGGGGTGAATGAGCAGTTCTTC. The chain recombines TRBV6-6 with TRBJ2-1; TRBD1 might be the D (6 bases). The CDR3 is 15 residues long. Trimming removed 4 bases from V and 7 bases from J, with 17 bases in between. Germline V gives CDR1 MNHNY, CDR2 SVGAGI (reference sequence).

The rearrangement links TRBV7-8 to TRBJ1-5; 8 bases agree with TRBD1. The V and J ends lost 2 bases and 7 bases, in that order; junction bases with no gene match: 7. Germline CDR1 and CDR2: SGHVS and FQNEAQ. CDR3 length: 15 residues. The CDR3 here is CASSLSQGARQPQHF. The CDR3 DNA reads TGTGCCAGCAGCTTATCGCAGGGGGCAAGGCAGCCCCAGCATTTT.

The J gene is TRBJ2-1, the V gene TRBV11-2; D uncertain. V was trimmed by 6 bases and J by 8 bases, leaving 14 bases between them. Per germline, CDR1 SGHAT and CDR2 FQNNGV. The CDR3 runs 13 residues. The CDR3 protein is CASRLVRVDEQFF. The CDR3 nucleotides are TGTGCCAGCAGACTGGTGAGAGTCGATGAGCAGTTCTTC.

The chain recombines TRBV4-1 with TRBJ2-7; TRBD1 aligns across 10 bases. CDR3 size: 15 residues. In germline, CDR1 is MGHRA, CDR2 YSYEKL. Trimming removed 2 bases from V and 0 bases from J; junction bases left unmatched: 1. CDR3 in amino acids: CASSQRTGGSYEQYF. CDR3 nucleotides: TGCGCCAGCAGCCAACGGACAGGGGGCTCCTACGAGCAGTACTTC.